This T cell receptor beta chain was recovered during a study of human T cells and chemical hapten exposure. From germline, CDR1 is SQVTM and CDR2 ANQGSEA. The CDR3 has 13 amino acids. Trimming stripped 2 bases from V and 0 bases from J, with 8 bases between. In TCRdb, the RACE reads were re-called with MiXCR into one record per CDR3 protein. The sample has around 100,000 distinct CDR3 sequences; 8% to 13% are singletons. Described time point: patch test 1, 2 weeks after DPC sensitization. As for treatment: therapeutic diphenylcyclopropenone sensitization with weekly scalp DPC. The chain employs TRBV29-1 and TRBJ2-7; no definite D call. The clonotype comes from a woman between 40 and 55 years old with alopecia areata. Some clones in this sample may be carry-over from other donors' samples. The material was whole blood, obtained in connection with sensitization to the hapten diphenylcyclopropenone (DPC). CDR3 amino acids: CSVESRNSYEQYF. The CDR3 region has the DNA TGCAGCGTTGAATCTCGGAACTCCTACGAGCAGTACTTC.